This T cell receptor (beta chain) was found in a study of early T cells in non-severe SARS-CoV-2 infection. Study-wide background: Sequencing of unsorted whole blood was done on bulk RNA, leaving chains unpaired. Study-wide results and caveats: Database matching using VDJdb favored anti-spike CD8 responses, with private and CD4 specificities left missing.

Germline CDR1 SGDLS, CDR2 YYNGEE. V dropped 4 bases and J dropped 6 bases, with 14 bases sitting between them. This CDR3 is 14 amino acids long. Attachment of unique molecular identifiers to individual cDNA molecules was performed. TCRdb passed the 5' RACE reads through MiXCR, listing each CDR3 protein once. This table has tens of thousands of distinct CDR3 sequences, about 19% appearing once. Note on this clonotype: Its antigen is unidentified.

The chain has TRBV9 and TRBJ1-5; D call uncertain. The sample here was whole blood, taken at baseline. This sequence was found in an adult who was a healthcare worker with PCR-confirmed SARS-CoV-2 infection or an uninfected control (not recorded which). The DNA for the CDR3 is TGTGCCAGCAGCCTCGGACTGAGTAGTCAGCCCCAGCATTTT. Translating gives CASSLGLSSQPQHF.